This T cell receptor (beta chain) is drawn from a study of cytomegalovirus exposure and HLA in healthy donors. The PCR was carried out with 60 Vbeta primers and 13 Jbeta primers. Sequenced by immunoSEQ multiplex PCR; TCRdb stores in-frame clones only, minus some. The sample has tens of thousands of clones, 70% to 85% seen once. The CDR3 spans 15 residues. V shed 5 bases, J shed 12 bases, and the junction held 15 bases outside the gene matches. Germline V gene data show CDR1 as SGHAT and CDR2 as FQDESV (reference sequence). Sequencing was done on a sample of PBMCs. The sequence derives from a man aged 55 to 70 in good health and CMV-seronegative. The chain couples TRBV11-1 to TRBJ2-1; 8 bases match TRBD2. CDR3 sequence (DNA): TGTGCCAGCAGCGAGGCCCTAGCGGGTGATTGGGCGCAGTTCTTC. Its translation: CASSEALAGDWAQFF.